This T cell receptor beta chain was captured by sequencing in a study of blood T cell repertoires in COVID-19. In the source study's methods: Reference gene primer amplification yielded estimated nucleated cell counts. Assay: immunoSEQ multiplex PCR; the TCRdb copy retains only in-frame clones and omits some. V and J calls plus clone size are reproduced from that table; the DNA served to infer D and trimming. The sample carries over 65,000 clones, around 90% recorded once. CDR3 length: 15 amino acids. The germline gives CDR1 PRHDT, CDR2 FYEKMQ (reference sequence). V gave up 5 bases and J gave up 0 bases; unmatched junction bases: 4.

V usage is TRBV13 and J usage is TRBJ2-5; 9 nucleotides align to TRBD2. Sequenced: peripheral blood. This receptor was identified in a man aged 45-65 years with active COVID-19. The CDR3, as DNA: TGTGCCAGCAGCCGACTAGCGGAATACCAAGAGACCCAGTACTTC. This gives the protein CASSRLAEYQETQYF.